A selection of T cell receptor beta chains follows, all from one sample in a study of cytomegalovirus exposure and HLA in healthy donors. TCRdb keeps only in-frame clones here, not all; method: immunoSEQ multiplex PCR. The sample shows around 170,000 clones, approximately 80% of them seen only once. Sequencing used PBMCs. The receptors here all came from a woman aged 45-60 years in good health and CMV-seronegative. CDR3s include the opening cysteine and the closing phenylalanine or tryptophan. A D gene is named only where the DNA matches it firmly. The size entry is marked missing in some rows and otherwise reads once, few, many or a size class.

TRBJ2-5 | TRBV7-9 | TRBD2 | . | TGTGCCAGCAGCCCAGGGACTAGCGGGTCCCAAGAGACCCAGTACTTC | CASSPGTSGSQETQYF
TRBJ2-7 | TRBV5-4 | TRBD2 | once | TGTGCCAGCAGCTGGGGAGCGGGATCCTCCTACGAGCAGTACTTC | CASSWGAGSSYEQYF
TRBJ1-1 | TRBV11-2 | . | few | TGTGCCAGCAGCTCCAACCCCGGGACACGAGACACTGAAGCTTTCTTT | CASSSNPGTRDTEAFF
TRBJ2-7 | TRBV7-6 | . | . | TGTGCCAGCAGCTTAGTCGGGACATTTCTCGGCGAGCAGTACTTC | CASSLVGTFLGEQYF
TRBJ1-1 | TRBV27 | TRBD1 | . | TGTGCCAGCAGTTTATCGACAGGGGCGTTCACTGAAGCTTTCTTT | CASSLSTGAFTEAFF
TRBJ2-2 | TRBV2 | TRBD2 | . | TGTGCCAGCACCATGGGACTAGCGAACACCGGGGAGCTGTTTTTT | CASTMGLANTGELFF
TRBJ1-3 | TRBV30 | . | . | TGTGCCTGGACCTCCCGGGGGGCCAGAGGAGGCTCTGGAAACACCATATATTTT | CAWTSRGARGGSGNTIYF
TRBJ1-5 | TRBV19 | TRBD1 | . | TGTGCCAGTAGAGACAGGGGAGGGGTTAGCAATCAGCCCCAGCATTTT | CASRDRGGVSNQPQHF
TRBJ2-1 | TRBV7-9 | . | . | TGTGCCAGCAGCCATGACAAGGTGAGCTCCGAGCAGTTCTTC | CASSHDKVSSEQFF
TRBJ2-2 | TRBV11-2 | . | . | TGTGCCAGCAGCTTAGGGCACGCGAACACCGGGGAGCTGTTTTTT | CASSLGHANTGELFF
TRBJ1-2 | TRBV4-1 | TRBD1 | . | TGCGCCAGCAGCCAGATCTATCCGGGACAGGGGAACTATGGCTACACCTTC | CASSQIYPGQGNYGYTF
TRBJ2-5 | TRBV27 | . | few | TGTGCCAGCAGTCCAGTCACCTTGGGCGCACTGAAGACCCAGTACTTC | CASSPVTLGALKTQYF
TRBJ1-5 | TRBV19 | TRBD1 | . | TGTGCCAGTTCTGACAGGGTGAATCAGCCCCAGCATTTT | CASSDRVNQPQHF
TRBJ2-3 | TRBV6-1 | . | . | TGTGCCAGCAGTGGGGGGGAGGGCACAGATACGCAGTATTTT | CASSGGEGTDTQYF
TRBJ2-1 | TRBV9 | TRBD2 | . | TGTGCCAGCAGCGGAGGTCTGGGTGCGGGGGGTGAGAATGAGCAGTTCTTC | CASSGGLGAGGENEQFF
TRBJ2-3 | TRBV6-6 | TRBD2 | once | TGTGCCAGCAGTTATAGCGGGAGTGGGTCAGATACGCAGTATTTT | CASSYSGSGSDTQYF
TRBJ2-5 | TRBV10-3 | TRBD2 | . | TGTGCCATCAGTGATGCGGGGGGAGAGACCCAGTACTTC | CAISDAGGETQYF